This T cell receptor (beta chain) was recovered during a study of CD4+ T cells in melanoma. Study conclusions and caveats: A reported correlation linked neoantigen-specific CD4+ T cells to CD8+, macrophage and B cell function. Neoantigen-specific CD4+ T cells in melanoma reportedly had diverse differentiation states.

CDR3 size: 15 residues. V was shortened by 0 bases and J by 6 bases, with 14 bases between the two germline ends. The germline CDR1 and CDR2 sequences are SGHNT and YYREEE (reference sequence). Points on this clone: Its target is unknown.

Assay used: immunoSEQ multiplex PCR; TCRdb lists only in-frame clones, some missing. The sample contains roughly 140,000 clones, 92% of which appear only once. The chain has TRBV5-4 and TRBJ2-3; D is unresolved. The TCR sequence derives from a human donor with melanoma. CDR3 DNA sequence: TGTGCCAGCAGCTTGGTGCCCCCTCCGATGGATACGCAGTATTTT. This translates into CASSLVPPPMDTQYF.